The source of this T cell receptor beta chain is a study of T cell repertoires in cytomegalovirus infection. In the study overall: The public TCR beta signatures pointed to both CMV infection and matching HLA type.

V dropped 0 bases and J dropped 6 bases, with 9 bases sitting between them. Germline assignment: CDR1 LGHNA and CDR2 YNFKEQ. The CDR3 spans 14 residues. TCRdb reprocessed the reads via MiXCR and lists one record per CDR3 protein. The repertoire holds under 150,000 distinct CDR3 sequences, with 20% to 30% as singletons. Notes on the study in general: Clonotypes of TCR beta that were HLA-C-restricted and CMV-specific dominated the ex vivo response.

This clonotype was recorded a few times. Its cognate antigen is unknown. The V call is TRBV4-2, the J call TRBJ1-5; the D gene is possibly TRBD1 (5 bases). This receptor was identified in a human donor in good health (CMV status not recorded). Some clones in this sample may be carry-over from other donors' samples. The specimen sequenced was PBMCs, sequenced either directly or after in vitro stimulation (not recorded which). The CDR3 is CASSQDGGGQPQHF. The CDR3 bases are TGTGCCAGCAGCCAAGATGGTGGGGGTCAGCCCCAGCATTTT.